This record looks at one TCR beta chain sequence and its context. Its antigen is unknown. Template material for TCR beta VDJ and CDR3 profiling consisted of genomic DNA. Each CDR3 protein is one row after TCRdb ran MiXCR on the reads. The table lists 220,000 or so distinct CDR3 sequences, 60% to 80% of them singletons, with around 60% in the top ten. The data are from a study of CD8+CD57+ T cells in acquired aplastic anemia. Study background: Sorted CD4+ plus CD8+ cells gave DNA averaging about 3.2 ug. Findings and limits, study-wide: Around 29 shared CD8+ CDR3s appeared highly expressed within patients' immunodominant clones. Patients showed no significant difference from controls in CD8+ Simpson's diversity.

Germline V lookup: CDR1 LNHNV, CDR2 YYDKDF (reference sequence). Losses at the gene ends were 3 bases for V and 4 bases for J; bases not matched to a gene: 8. The CDR3 has 16 amino acids. Patients chosen for sequencing had shown CD8+CD57+ cell expansion by flow cytometry. No therapy was given to patients before blood sampling. The genes are TRBV15 and TRBJ2-1; 8 nucleotides align to TRBD2. The source is a human donor with aplastic anemia. The sample comprised sorted CD4+, CD8+, or CD8+CD57+ T cells (not recorded which) from PBMCs. In DNA form, the CDR3 reads TGTGCCACCAGCAGCGCTTTCGCGGGGGGATACAATGAGCAGTTCTTC. Its protein is CATSSAFAGGYNEQFF.